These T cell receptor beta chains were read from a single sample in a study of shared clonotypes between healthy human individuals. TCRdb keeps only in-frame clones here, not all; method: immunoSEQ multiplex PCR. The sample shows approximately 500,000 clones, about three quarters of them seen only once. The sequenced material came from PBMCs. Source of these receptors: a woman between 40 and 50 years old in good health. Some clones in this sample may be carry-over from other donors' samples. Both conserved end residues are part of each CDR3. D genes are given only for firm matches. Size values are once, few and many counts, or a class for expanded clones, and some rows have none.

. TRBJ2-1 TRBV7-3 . CASSYRGNNHNEQFF TGTGCCAGCAGCTACCGGGGGAACAACCACAATGAGCAGTTCTTC
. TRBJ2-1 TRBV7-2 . CASSARGPSSYNEQFF TGTGCCAGCAGCGCTAGAGGACCAAGCTCCTACAATGAGCAGTTCTTC
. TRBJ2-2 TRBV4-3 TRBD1 CASSQGDTGGPGELFF TGCGCCAGCAGCCAGGGCGACACAGGGGGCCCCGGGGAGCTGTTTTTT
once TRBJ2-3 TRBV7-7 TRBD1 CASSLGGRGPSDTQYF TGTGCTAGCAGCTTAGGGGGCAGGGGACCTTCAGATACGCAGTATTTT
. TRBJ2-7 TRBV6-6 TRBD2 CASTRGLADYEQYF TGTGCCAGCACTCGGGGACTAGCCGACTACGAGCAGTACTTC
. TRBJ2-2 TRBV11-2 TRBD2 CASSTRTSGDGELFF TGTGCCAGCAGCACGAGGACTAGCGGGGACGGGGAGCTGTTTTTT
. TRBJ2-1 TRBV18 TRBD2 CASSSGLADSYNEQFF TGTGCCAGCTCATCGGGACTAGCGGATTCCTACAATGAGCAGTTCTTC
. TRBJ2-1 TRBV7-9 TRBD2 CASSSTPLAGIYNEQFF TGTGCCAGCAGCTCCACCCCGCTAGCGGGAATCTACAATGAGCAGTTCTTC
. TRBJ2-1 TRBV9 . CASSVQHTGREQFF TGTGCCAGCAGCGTCCAACACACCGGACGTGAGCAGTTCTTC
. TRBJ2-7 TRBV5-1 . CASSLDGGPYEQYF TGCGCCAGCAGCTTGGATGGCGGACCCTACGAGCAGTACTTC
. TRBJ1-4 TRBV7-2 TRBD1 CASSPTSTGKGEKLFF TGTGCCAGCAGCCCGACGTCGACAGGGAAGGGGGAAAAACTGTTTTTT
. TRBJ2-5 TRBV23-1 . CASSQADGRETQYF TGCGCCAGCAGTCAAGCGGACGGTCGGGAGACCCAGTACTTC
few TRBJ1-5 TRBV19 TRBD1 CASTDRALEQPQHF TGTGCCAGTACAGACAGGGCTTTGGAACAGCCCCAGCATTTT
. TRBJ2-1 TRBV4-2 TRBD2 CASSQVLAAVSYNEQFF TGTGCCAGCAGCCAAGTTCTAGCGGCCGTCTCCTACAATGAGCAGTTCTTC
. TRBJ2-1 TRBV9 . CASSVGDPGVYNEQFF TGTGCCAGCAGCGTGGGGGACCCCGGTGTGTACAATGAGCAGTTCTTC
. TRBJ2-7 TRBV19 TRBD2 CASSARGGAGYYEQYF TGTGCCAGTAGTGCGAGGGGTGGAGCGGGATACTACGAGCAGTACTTC
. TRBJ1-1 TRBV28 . CASSFVGLNTEAFF TGTGCCAGCAGTTTCGTTGGCCTGAACACTGAAGCTTTCTTT
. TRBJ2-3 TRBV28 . CASNGNTDTQYF TGTGCCAGCAACGGCAACACAGATACGCAGTATTTT
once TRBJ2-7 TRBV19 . CASRQTGTAGEQYF TGTGCCAGTAGACAAACCGGGACAGCGGGCGAGCAGTACTTC
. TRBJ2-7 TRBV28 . CASSFHYEQYF TGTGCCAGCAGTTTTCACTACGAGCAGTACTTC
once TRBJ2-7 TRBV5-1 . CASSLSYESSYEQYF TGCGCCAGCAGCCTCTCTTATGAGAGCTCCTACGAGCAGTACTTC
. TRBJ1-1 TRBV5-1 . CASSFRDTEAFF TGCGCCAGCAGCTTCAGGGACACTGAAGCTTTCTTT
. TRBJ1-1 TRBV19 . CASSIAGHFTEAFF TGTGCCAGTAGTATAGCAGGGCATTTTACTGAAGCTTTCTTT
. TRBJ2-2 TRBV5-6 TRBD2 CASSFGIAGGLTGELFF TGTGCCAGCAGCTTCGGTATAGCGGGAGGGCTCACCGGGGAGCTGTTTTTT
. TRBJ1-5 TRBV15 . CATSNQGVDQPQHF TGTGCCACCAGCAACCAGGGTGTGGATCAGCCCCAGCATTTT
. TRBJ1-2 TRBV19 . CASSILVGYGYTF TGTGCCAGTAGTATTTTGGTTGGGTATGGCTACACCTTC
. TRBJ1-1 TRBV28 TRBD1 CASRSHGTGVGAFF TGTGCCAGCAGATCCCATGGGACAGGGGTTGGTGCTTTCTTT
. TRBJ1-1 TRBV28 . CASSLRTDEAFF TGTGCCAGCAGTTTACGGACAGATGAAGCTTTCTTT
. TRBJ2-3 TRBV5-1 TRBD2 CASSPGTSGYRSTDTQYF TGCGCCAGCAGCCCCGGGACTAGCGGGTACCGTAGCACAGATACGCAGTATTTT
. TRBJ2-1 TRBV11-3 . CASTPTTLQIYNEQFF TGTGCCAGCACCCCGACCACCCTCCAGATTTACAATGAGCAGTTCTTC
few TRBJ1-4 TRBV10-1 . CASSESNRPDEKLFF TGCGCCAGCAGTGAGTCTAACAGACCGGATGAAAAACTGTTTTTT
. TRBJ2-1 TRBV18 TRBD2 CASSPLAGGPVDEQFF TGTGCCAGCTCACCACTAGCGGGAGGGCCAGTCGATGAGCAGTTCTTC
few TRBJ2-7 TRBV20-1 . CSVRTAYEQYF TGCAGTGTCCGGACCGCCTACGAGCAGTACTTC
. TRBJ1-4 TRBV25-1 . CASSALGAGHPEKLFF TGTGCCAGCAGTGCGCTTGGGGCAGGGCACCCTGAAAAACTGTTTTTT
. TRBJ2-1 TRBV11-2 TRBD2 CASSLQVSSGRNEQFF TGTGCCAGCAGCCTACAGGTATCTAGCGGGAGAAATGAGCAGTTCTTC
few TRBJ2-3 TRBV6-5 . CASSRTGRSTDTQYF TGTGCCAGCAGCCGTACAGGGCGGTCCACAGATACGCAGTATTTT
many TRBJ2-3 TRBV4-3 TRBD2 CASSQGLEADTQYF TGCGCCAGCAGCCAGGGACTAGAGGCAGATACGCAGTATTTT
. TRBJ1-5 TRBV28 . CASSWEVGNQPQHF TGTGCCAGCTCCTGGGAGGTTGGCAATCAGCCCCAGCATTTT
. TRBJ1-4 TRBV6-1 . CASSAGTWEEKLFF TGTGCCAGCAGCGCAGGGACATGGGAAGAAAAACTGTTTTTT
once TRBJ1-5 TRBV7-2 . CASSSYWGEQPQHF TGTGCCAGCAGCTCCTATTGGGGGGAGCAGCCCCAGCATTTT
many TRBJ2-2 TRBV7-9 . CASSFAQGLIGELFF TGTGCCAGCAGCTTCGCCCAGGGGTTAATCGGGGAGCTGTTTTTT
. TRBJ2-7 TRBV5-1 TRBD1 CASSPGRDRGTYEQYF TGCGCCAGCAGCCCAGGGCGGGACAGGGGAACCTACGAGCAGTACTTC
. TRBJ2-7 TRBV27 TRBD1 CASSPRTGVNYEQYF TGTGCCAGCAGTCCCCGGACAGGGGTAAATTACGAGCAGTACTTC
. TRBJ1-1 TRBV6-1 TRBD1 CASSANTGTGMNTEAFF TGTGCCAGCAGTGCGAACACCGGGACAGGTATGAACACTGAAGCTTTCTTT
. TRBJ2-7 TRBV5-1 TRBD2 CASSVTGTSGKNSYEQYF TGCGCCAGCAGCGTAACCGGGACTAGCGGGAAGAACTCCTACGAGCAGTACTTC
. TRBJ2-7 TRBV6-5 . CASSSTGLGMYEQYF TGTGCCAGCAGTTCAACAGGGTTGGGGATGTACGAGCAGTACTTC
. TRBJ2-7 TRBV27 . CASSFSDGPYEQYF TGTGCCAGCAGTTTTTCGGACGGCCCCTACGAGCAGTACTTC
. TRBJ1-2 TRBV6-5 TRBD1 CASRIGQASNYGYTF TGTGCCAGCAGAATAGGACAGGCTTCCAACTATGGCTACACCTTC
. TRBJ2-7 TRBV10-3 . CASSESVGAPYEQYF TGTGCCAGCAGTGAAAGTGTGGGGGCCCCCTACGAGCAGTACTTC
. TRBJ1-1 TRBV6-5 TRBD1 CASSLQGSSTEAFF TGTGCCAGCAGCCTACAGGGGTCTAGTACTGAAGCTTTCTTT
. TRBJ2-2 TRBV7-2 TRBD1 CASSPRQGGTGELFF TGTGCCAGCAGCCCGAGACAGGGTGGGACCGGGGAGCTGTTTTTT